This TCR beta chain emerged from a study of blood T cell repertoires in COVID-19. Sequencing was performed with immunoSEQ multiplex PCR; in TCRdb, only in-frame clones are kept and a portion is missing. The table has about 210,000 clones, 81% seen once; the top ten hold approximately 8.7%. The CDR3 totals 16 residues. Germline CDR1 SGHNT, CDR2 YYREEE (reference sequence). V shed 4 bases and J 7 bases; nucleotides not matched to a gene: 10. The V gene is TRBV5-4, the J gene TRBJ2-3, with TRBD2 identical over 12 bases. Sequencing was performed on PBMCs or T cells enriched from blood (not recorded which). The clonotype was recovered from a man aged 40-50 years who had recovered from COVID-19. In DNA form, the CDR3 reads TGTGCCAGCAGCGCTAGCGGGGGGGCCAGAGGCAATACGCAGTATTTT. Encoded protein: CASSASGGARGNTQYF.